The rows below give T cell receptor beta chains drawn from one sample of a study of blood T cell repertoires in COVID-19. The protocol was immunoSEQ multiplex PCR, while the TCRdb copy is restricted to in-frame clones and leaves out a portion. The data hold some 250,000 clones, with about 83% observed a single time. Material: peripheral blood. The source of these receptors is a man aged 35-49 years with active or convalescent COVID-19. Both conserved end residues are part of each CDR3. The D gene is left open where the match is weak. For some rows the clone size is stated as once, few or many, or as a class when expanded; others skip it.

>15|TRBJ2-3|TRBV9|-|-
TGTGCCAGCAGCGTAGACGGTCGCTGGACAGATACGCAGTATTTT
CASSVDGRWTDTQYF
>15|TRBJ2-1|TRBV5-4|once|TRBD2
TGTGCCAGCAGCTCGAGCGGGAGGGCCAAAGACGAGCAGTTCTTC
CASSSSGRAKDEQFF
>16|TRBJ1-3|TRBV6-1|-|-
TGTGCCAGCAGTGAAGGTAGTCTTGGTTCTGGAAACACCATATATTTT
CASSEGSLGSGNTIYF
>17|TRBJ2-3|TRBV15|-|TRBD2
TGTGCCACCAGCAGAGAGATCGGTCTAGCGGGCCCAGATACGCAGTATTTT
CATSREIGLAGPDTQYF
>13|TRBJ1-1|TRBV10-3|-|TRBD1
TGTGCCATCAGAGGGACAGGGGGGACTGAAGCTTTCTTT
CAIRGTGGTEAFF
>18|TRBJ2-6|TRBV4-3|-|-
TGCGCCAGCAGCCAAGACTCTCTGTTGGGGGCCGGGGCCAACGTCCTGACTTTC
CASSQDSLLGAGANVLTF
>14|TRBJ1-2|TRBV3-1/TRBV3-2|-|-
TGTGCCAGCAGCCCACCTAGGGACACCGATGGCTACACCTTC
CASSPPRDTDGYTF
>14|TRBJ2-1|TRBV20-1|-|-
TGCAGTGCTAGTCGGACCACCCCAGGGAATGAGCAGTTCTTC
CSASRTTPGNEQFF
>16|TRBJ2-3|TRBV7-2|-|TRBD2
TGTGCCAGCAGCTTTACCAGCGGGGGGAACGGGGATACGCAGTATTTT
CASSFTSGGNGDTQYF
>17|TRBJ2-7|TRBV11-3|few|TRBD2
TGTGCCAGCAGCTTAAAGGGGACTAGCGGGAGACGGAACGAGCAGTACTTC
CASSLKGTSGRRNEQYF
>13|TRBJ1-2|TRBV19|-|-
TGTGCCAGTAGTATTTCCGGAGACTATGGCTACACCTTC
CASSISGDYGYTF
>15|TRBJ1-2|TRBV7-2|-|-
TGTGCCAGCAGCTTAGATTCGAGCGTGGTCTATGGCTACACCTTC
CASSLDSSVVYGYTF
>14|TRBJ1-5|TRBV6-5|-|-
TGTGCCAGCAGGACGGGAGTGAGCAATCAGCCCCAGCATTTT
CASRTGVSNQPQHF
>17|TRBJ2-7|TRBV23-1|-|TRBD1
TGCGCCAGCAAATCAAGGGGGACGGGCCAGGGGGTTTACGAGCAGTACTTC
CASKSRGTGQGVYEQYF